Sequencing of this T cell receptor (beta chain) was carried out in a study of immune evolution from preneoplasia to lung adenocarcinoma. Patient tissue came from resections in Japan or China, 2014–2017. The data were produced by immunoSEQ multiplex PCR, yet TCRdb's version contains in-frame clones alone and is incomplete. The repertoire holds a few thousand clones, around 79% seen once, with 29% in the top ten. The receptor was derived from a person aged 40-60 years with lung adenocarcinoma. Some clones in this sample may be carry-over from other donors' samples. Sample: FFPE invasive lung adenocarcinoma tissue.

CDR3 amino acids: CASSISGQGAQETQYF. The DNA for the CDR3 is TGTGCCAGTAGTATCTCGGGACAGGGGGCTCAAGAGACCCAGTACTTC. The rearrangement uses TRBV19 and TRBJ2-5; 12 positions agree with TRBD1. Germline CDR1 is LNHDA and CDR2 is SQIVND (reference sequence). Losses at the gene ends were 3 bases for V and 2 bases for J; bases not matched to a gene: 4. CDR3 length: 16 residues.